These 23 T cell receptor beta chains came from one sample sequenced in a study of T cell responses to AZD1222 COVID-19 vaccine. Here immunoSEQ multiplex PCR was the method, and the copy in TCRdb shows in-frame clones only, minus some. The table includes some 150,000 clones, roughly 88% detected once. Sequences were derived from peripheral blood, sampled 28 days after the second dose of the MenACWY control vaccine. These receptors were collected from an adult who received the MenACWY meningococcal vaccine as a control.

The chain links TRBV4-3 to TRBJ1-2; D not resolved. The V gene's germline CDR1 is LGHNA and CDR2 YSLEER. V gave up 1 base and J gave up 0 bases, with 15 bases separating them. The CDR3 contains 17 residues. The CDR3 loop reads CASSQVGGMLANYGYTF. For the CDR3, the DNA is TGCGCCAGCAGCCAAGTGGGCGGGATGTTAGCTAACTATGGCTACACCTTC.

This sequence joins TRBV5-5 and TRBJ2-7; D is possibly TRBD1 or TRBD2 (5 bases each). Germline CDR1 is SGHKS and CDR2 is YYEKEE (reference sequence). V was cut by 5 bases and J by 7 bases, with 16 bases left in between. This CDR3 is built from 13 residues. The CDR3 DNA follows: TGTGCCAGCAGTTATGGGGCAACGGGGGAGCAGTACTTC. Translation: CASSYGATGEQYF. The full variable domain, rest sourced from reference TRBV5-5 and TRBJ2-7, is DAGVTQSPTHLIKTRGQQVTLRCSPISGHKSVSWYQQVLGQGPQFIFQYYEKEERGRGNFPDRFSARQFPNYSSELNVNALLLGDSALYLCASSYGATGEQYFGPGTRLTVT.

The V and J genes are TRBV30 and TRBJ1-1; D remains ambiguous. This CDR3 comprises 12 residues. Germline values: CDR1 GTSNPN, CDR2 SVGIG (reference sequence). V lost 2 bases and J 1 base, leaving 5 bases between the germline ends. The CDR3 bases are TGTGCCTGGAGTCCGGGGAACACTGAAGCTTTCTTT. It translates to CAWSPGNTEAFF.

This clone was seen only once. The chain has TRBV15 and TRBJ2-7, with TRBD1 identical over 9 bases. With V trimmed by 5 bases and J by 4 bases, 12 bases remained unmatched. The CDR3 extends over 16 amino acids. CDR1 is LNHNV, CDR2 YYDKDF, per germline (reference sequence). The CDR3, as DNA: TGTGCCACCAGCGCCACACCGGGACAGGGACGTTACGAGCAGTACTTC. It codes for CATSATPGQGRYEQYF.

The chain couples TRBV21-1 to TRBJ1-4. TRBV21-1 is labeled a pseudogene. The CDR3 is 15 amino acids. The CDR3 DNA is TGTGCCAGCAGCAAAGCGCTACACGAGAAGGAAAAACTGTTTTTT. Its protein is CASSKALHEKEKLFF.

The chain recombines TRBV18 with TRBJ1-2; no clear D. Trimming took 4 bases from V and 1 from J, leaving 10 bases between them. The germline CDR1 and CDR2 sequences are KGHSH and LQKENI. This CDR3 comprises 14 residues. CDR3 sequence reads: CASSQAGRNYGYTF. The CDR3, as DNA: TGTGCCAGCTCACAGGCAGGACGTAACTATGGCTACACCTTC.

The chain links TRBV5-6 to TRBJ1-2; 7 bases fit TRBD1. After removal of 5 bases from V and 4 bases from J, the junction contained 8 bases not matched to a gene. CDR1 is SGHDT and CDR2 is YYEEEE in the germline V gene. The CDR3 totals 14 residues. CDR3 amino acids: CASRARGTAYGYTF. CDR3 coding DNA: TGTGCCAGCAGGGCTCGTGGGACAGCCTATGGCTACACCTTC.

The gene calls are TRBV2 and TRBJ2-7, with 13 bases aligning to TRBD2. The CDR3 extends over 15 amino acids. Germline CDR1 SNHLY, CDR2 FYNNEI. Trimming removed 6 bases from V and 4 bases from J; junction bases left unmatched: 6. In DNA form, the CDR3 reads TGTGCCAGCAGGAAACTAGCGGGGGGGTTATACGAGCAGTACTTC. Translating it yields CASRKLAGGLYEQYF.

The chain is built from TRBV5-1 and TRBJ2-5; possible D gene TRBD1, 6 bases. The CDR3 length is 15 residues. Germline V gene sequence: CDR1 SGHRS, CDR2 YFSETQ. Trimming pared 6 bases from V and 5 bases from J, leaving 20 bases between. The DNA for the CDR3 is TGCGCCAGCAAACTACTGCCAGGGGCCGGGGAGACCCAGTACTTC. Translated, it gives CASKLLPGAGETQYF.

The chain carries TRBV6-2 or TRBV6-3 and TRBJ2-2; D is possibly TRBD1 (5 bases). Germline V gives CDR1 MNHEY, CDR2 SVGEGT. This CDR3 contains 15 residues. V shed 2 bases and J shed 3 bases, with 10 bases lying between them. CDR3 in amino acids: CASSYGQGDTGELFF. In DNA, the CDR3 is TGTGCCAGCAGTTACGGGCAGGGTGACACCGGGGAGCTGTTTTTT.

The V gene is TRBV4-2, the J gene TRBJ1-5, with TRBD1 identical over 12 bases. The CDR3 spans 18 residues. V trimming: 0 bases; J trimming: 3 bases; junction bases outside the gene matches: 6. In germline, CDR1 is LGHNA, CDR2 YNFKEQ. DNA for the CDR3: TGTGCCAGCAGCCAAGAGGGACAGGGGGCGAGGCCCAATCAGCCCCAGCATTTT. It codes for CASSQEGQGARPNQPQHF.

The chain links TRBV11-1 to TRBJ2-7; D is ambiguous. V dropped 5 bases and J dropped 0 bases, with 5 bases sitting between them. From germline, CDR1 is SGHAT and CDR2 FQDESV (reference sequence). This CDR3 has 12 residues. The CDR3 region is CASSLNSYEQYF. The CDR3 coding sequence is TGTGCCAGCAGCCTCAACTCCTACGAGCAGTACTTC.

The V gene is TRBV24-1, the J gene TRBJ2-7, with D possibly being TRBD1 (5 bases). V was clipped by 7 bases and J by 2 bases, with 17 bases between them. The germline CDR1 and CDR2 sequences are KGHDR and SFDVKD. CDR3 length: 15 residues. The CDR3 sequence is CATSSGQRPPYEQYF. In DNA, the CDR3 is TGTGCCACCAGCTCAGGGCAGCGTCCCCCCTACGAGCAGTACTTC.

The chain carries TRBV10-3 and TRBJ2-2, with 13 bases that match TRBD2. V shed 10 bases, J shed 7 bases, and the junction held 9 bases outside the gene matches. The CDR3 covers 15 residues. The germline V gene encodes CDR1 ENHRY and CDR2 SYGVKD. The CDR3, as DNA: TGTGCCACCTCGGGACTAGCGGGACCAGGCGGGGAGCTGTTTTTT. This sequence encodes CATSGLAGPGGELFF.

The chain joins TRBV9 to TRBJ1-3; D not certain. Trimming took 4 bases from V and 2 from J, leaving 13 bases between them. Germline-derived CDR1 and CDR2 are SGDLS and YYNGEE. The CDR3 spans 15 residues. The CDR3 spells CASSPSVRAGNTIYF. The CDR3 DNA reads as TGTGCCAGCAGCCCCTCGGTGCGGGCTGGAAACACCATATATTTT. The full variable domain, completed using reference TRBV9 and TRBJ1-3, is DSGVTQTPKHLITATGQRVTLRCSPRSGDLSVYWYQQSLDQGLQFLIQYYNGEERAKGNILERFSAQQFPDLHSELNLSSLELGDSALYFCASSPSVRAGNTIYFGEGSWLTVV.

This clone was recorded a few times. The chain joins TRBV5-4 to TRBJ1-1; D is unresolved. The CDR3 loop spans 11 amino acids. From germline, CDR1 is SGHNT and CDR2 YYREEE (reference sequence). V lost 4 bases, J lost 3 bases, and 4 bases lay in between. CDR3 region: CASSDYTEAFF. The DNA for the CDR3 is TGTGCCAGCAGCGATTACACTGAAGCTTTCTTT.

This chain uses TRBV7-3 with TRBJ2-2, with TRBD2 identical over 11 bases. This CDR3 is built from 17 residues. Per the germline V gene, CDR1 is SGHTA and CDR2 is FQGTGA. V was pared by 4 bases and J by 3 bases, with 7 bases of the junction left unmatched. CDR3 DNA: TGTGCCAGCAGCTCCCTTAGCGGGAGGGGGGACACCGGGGAGCTGTTTTTT. Its protein is CASSSLSGRGDTGELFF. Looking up the rest from reference TRBV7-3 and TRBJ2-2 gives the full variable domain: GAGVSQTPSNKVTEKGKYVELRCDPISGHTALYWYRQSLGQGPEFLIYFQGTGAADDSGLPNDRFFAVRPEGSVSTLKIQRTERGDSAVYLCASSSLSGRGDTGELFFGEGSRLTVL.

The chain carries TRBV5-4 and TRBJ2-2; 9 bases fit TRBD1. Germline V CDR1 and CDR2: SGHNT, YYREEE (reference sequence). The CDR3 runs 14 residues. J gave up 7 bases and V 6 bases, and 7 bases lay outside the gene matches. CDR3 in amino acids: CASTKQGAGGELFF. Here the CDR3 DNA reads TGTGCCAGCACCAAACAGGGGGCCGGCGGGGAGCTGTTTTTT.

V and J are TRBV18 and TRBJ2-5; tentative D call: TRBD2 (5 bases). Trimming removed 6 bases from V and 5 bases from J, with 10 bases in between. CDR1 and CDR2 (germline): KGHSH, LQKENI. This CDR3 has 12 residues. CDR3: CASSHGEETQYF. CDR3 nucleotide sequence: TGTGCCAGCTCCCACGGGGAGGAGACCCAGTACTTC.

The chain employs TRBV6-1 and TRBJ2-2; 14 nucleotides match TRBD2. The CDR3 consists of 17 residues. V shed 4 bases, J shed 1 base, and the junction held 2 bases outside the gene matches. The V gene's germline CDR1 is MNHNS and CDR2 SASEGT. CDR3 sequence reads: CASSGGLAGGNTGELFF. As DNA, the CDR3 is TGTGCCAGCAGTGGCGGACTAGCGGGAGGGAACACCGGGGAGCTGTTTTTT.

This chain uses TRBV4-3 with TRBJ1-4; 9 bases align to TRBD1. The CDR3 runs to 17 residues. The junction had 12 bases not matched to a gene; V was cut back by 2 bases and J by 8 bases. CDR1 and CDR2 (germline): LGHNA, YSLEER. The chain's CDR3 is CASSQPPAGQGNEKLFF. CDR3 nucleotide sequence: TGCGCCAGCAGCCAACCACCCGCGGGACAGGGAAACGAAAAACTGTTTTTT.

V is TRBV6-5 and J is TRBJ2-1, with D possibly TRBD2 on 6 matching bases. The CDR3 has 13 amino acids. The germline gives CDR1 MNHEY, CDR2 SVGAGI. Trimming left V 6 bases short and J 7 bases short, with 13 bases between. This CDR3 is CASRRDGANEQFF. The CDR3 DNA is TGTGCCAGCAGGCGGGATGGGGCGAATGAGCAGTTCTTC.

This clone appeared a few times. V and J are TRBV28 and TRBJ1-5; no reliable D call. The CDR3 contains 13 residues. Between the trimmed V and J ends, which lost 7 bases and 0 bases, there was a span of 7 bases. Germline CDR1 and CDR2: MDHEN and SYDVKM. The CDR3 nucleotides read TGTGCCAGCAATCTGCCTAGCAATCAGCCCCAGCATTTT. Protein sequence: CASNLPSNQPQHF.